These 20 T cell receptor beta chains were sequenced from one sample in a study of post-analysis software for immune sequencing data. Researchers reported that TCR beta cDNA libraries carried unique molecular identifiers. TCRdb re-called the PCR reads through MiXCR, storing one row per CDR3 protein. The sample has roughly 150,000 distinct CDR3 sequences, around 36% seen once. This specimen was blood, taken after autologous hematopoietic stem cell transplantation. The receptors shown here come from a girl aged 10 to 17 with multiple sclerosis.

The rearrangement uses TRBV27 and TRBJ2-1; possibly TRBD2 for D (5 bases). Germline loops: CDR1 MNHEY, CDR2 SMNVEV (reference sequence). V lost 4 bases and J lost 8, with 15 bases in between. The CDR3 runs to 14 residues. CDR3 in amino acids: CASSSGIGVHEQFF. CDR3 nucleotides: TGTGCCAGCAGTTCCGGGATCGGGGTGCATGAGCAGTTCTTC.

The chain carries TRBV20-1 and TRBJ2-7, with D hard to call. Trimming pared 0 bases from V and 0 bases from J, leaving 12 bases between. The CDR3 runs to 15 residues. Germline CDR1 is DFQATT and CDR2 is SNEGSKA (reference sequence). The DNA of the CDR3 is TGCAGTGCTAGAGATCAGGCAGAGACCTCCTACGAGCAGTACTTC. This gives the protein CSARDQAETSYEQYF.

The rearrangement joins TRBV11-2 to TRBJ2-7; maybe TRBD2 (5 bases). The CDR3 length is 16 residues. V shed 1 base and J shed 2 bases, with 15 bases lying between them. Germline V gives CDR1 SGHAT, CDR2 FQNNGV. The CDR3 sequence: CASSLVSSSLPYEQYF. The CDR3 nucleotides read TGTGCCAGCAGCTTAGTTTCTAGCAGTCTCCCCTACGAGCAGTACTTC.

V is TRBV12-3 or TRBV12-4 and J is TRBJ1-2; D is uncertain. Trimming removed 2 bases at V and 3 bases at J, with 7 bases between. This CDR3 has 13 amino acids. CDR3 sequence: CASSLLLYYGYTF. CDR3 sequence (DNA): TGTGCCAGCAGTTTACTGCTTTACTATGGCTACACCTTC.

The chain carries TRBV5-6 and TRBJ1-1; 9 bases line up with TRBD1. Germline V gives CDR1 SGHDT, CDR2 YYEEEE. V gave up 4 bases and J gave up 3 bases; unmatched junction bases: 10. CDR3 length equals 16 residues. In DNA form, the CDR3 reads TGTGCCAGCAGCCTAGGACAGGGGAGGTGGCACACTGAAGCTTTCTTT. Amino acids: CASSLGQGRWHTEAFF. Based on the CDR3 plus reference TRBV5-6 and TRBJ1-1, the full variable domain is DAGVTQSPTHLIKTRGQQVTLRCSPKSGHDTVSWYQQALGQGPQFIFQYYEEEERQRGNFPDRFSGHQFPNYSSELNVNALLLGDSALYLCASSLGQGRWHTEAFFGQGTRLTVV.

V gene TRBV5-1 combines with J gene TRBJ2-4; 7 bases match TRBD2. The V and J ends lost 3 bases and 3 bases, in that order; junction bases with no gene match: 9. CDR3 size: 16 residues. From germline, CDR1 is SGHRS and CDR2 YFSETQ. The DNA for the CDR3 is TGCGCCAGCAGCTACACTAGCGCAACGGACAAAAACATTCAGTACTTC. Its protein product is CASSYTSATDKNIQYF. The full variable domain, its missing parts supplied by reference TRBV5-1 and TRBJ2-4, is KAGVTQTPRYLIKTRGQQVTLSCSPISGHRSVSWYQQTPGQGLQFLFEYFSETQRNKGNFPGRFSGRQFSNSRSEMNVSTLELGDSALYLCASSYTSATDKNIQYFGAGTRLSVL.

CDR3 region: CSAREGPGEQYF. The CDR3, as DNA: TGCAGTGCTAGAGAGGGCCCTGGCGAGCAGTACTTC. V gene TRBV20-1 combines with J gene TRBJ2-7; D gene ambiguous. Germline assignment: CDR1 DFQATT and CDR2 SNEGSKA (reference sequence). There are 12 residues in the CDR3. Trimming removed 0 bases from V and 6 bases from J, with 9 bases in between.

The CDR3 sequence: CASSETSGWRGETQYF. CDR3 in DNA: TGCGCCAGCAGCGAGACTAGCGGGTGGAGGGGAGAGACCCAGTACTTC. The chain links TRBV5-1 to TRBJ2-7; 10 bases align to TRBD2. The J call may not be correct, given that the DNA end is closer to TRBJ2-5. The CDR3 length is 16 residues. Germline V gene lookup returns CDR1 SGHRS and CDR2 YFSETQ.

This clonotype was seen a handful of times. Here the CDR3 reads CSVPRDGGPFNYGYTF. Written as DNA, the CDR3 is TGCAGCGTCCCCCGGGACGGGGGACCATTTAACTATGGCTACACCTTC. V usage is TRBV29-1 and J usage is TRBJ1-2; D might be TRBD1 (5 bases). The CDR3 has 16 amino acids. V was clipped by 6 bases and J by 1 base, with 21 bases between them. Germline V gene data show CDR1 as SQVTM and CDR2 as ANQGSEA.

The CDR3 DNA reads TGTGCCAGCAGCCAAGTCCTGGGTAGGAATGAGCAGTTCTTC. This gives the protein CASSQVLGRNEQFF. V gene TRBV14 combines with J gene TRBJ2-1; D gene ambiguous. The CDR3 has 14 residues. The germline V gene has CDR1 SGHDN and CDR2 FVKESK. V gave up 1 base and J gave up 7 bases, with 11 bases separating them.

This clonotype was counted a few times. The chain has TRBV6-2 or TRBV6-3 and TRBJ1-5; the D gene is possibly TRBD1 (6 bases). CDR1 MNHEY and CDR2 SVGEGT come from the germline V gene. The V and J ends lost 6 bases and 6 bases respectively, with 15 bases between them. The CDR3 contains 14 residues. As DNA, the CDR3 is TGTGCCAGCAGCAAGGGGGAAAGGGTTCAGCCCCAGCATTTT. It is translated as CASSKGERVQPQHF.

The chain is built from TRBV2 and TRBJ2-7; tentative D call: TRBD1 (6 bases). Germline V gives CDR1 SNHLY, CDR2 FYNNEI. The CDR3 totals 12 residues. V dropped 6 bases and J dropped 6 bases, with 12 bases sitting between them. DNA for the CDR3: TGTGCCAGCAGCTACAGGGTCGGCGAGCAGTACTTC. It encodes CASSYRVGEQYF.

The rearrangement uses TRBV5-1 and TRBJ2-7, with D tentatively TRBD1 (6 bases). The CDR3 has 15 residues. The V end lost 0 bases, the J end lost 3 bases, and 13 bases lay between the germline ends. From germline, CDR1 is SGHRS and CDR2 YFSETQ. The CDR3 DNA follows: TGCGCCAGCAGCTTGGTGCCAGGGGCCAACTACGAGCAGTACTTC. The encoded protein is CASSLVPGANYEQYF.

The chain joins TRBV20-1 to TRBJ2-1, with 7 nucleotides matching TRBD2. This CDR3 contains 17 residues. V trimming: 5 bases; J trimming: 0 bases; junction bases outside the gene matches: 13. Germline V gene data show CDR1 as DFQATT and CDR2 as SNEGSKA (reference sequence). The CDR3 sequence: CSAHSGSDLHSYNEQFF. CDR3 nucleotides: TGCAGTGCTCATAGCGGGTCGGATCTGCACTCCTACAATGAGCAGTTCTTC.

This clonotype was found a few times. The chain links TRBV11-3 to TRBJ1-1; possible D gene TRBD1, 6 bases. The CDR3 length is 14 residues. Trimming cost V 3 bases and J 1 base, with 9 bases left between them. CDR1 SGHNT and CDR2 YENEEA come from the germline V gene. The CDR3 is CASSLGHKNTEAFF. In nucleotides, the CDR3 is TGTGCCAGCAGCTTGGGACATAAGAACACTGAAGCTTTCTTT. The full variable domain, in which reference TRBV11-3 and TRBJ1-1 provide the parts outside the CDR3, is EAGVVQSPRYKIIEKKQPVAFWCNPISGHNTLYWYLQNLGQGPELLIRYENEEAVDDSQLPKDRFSAERLKGVDSTLKIQPAELGDSAVYLCASSLGHKNTEAFFGQGTRLTVV.

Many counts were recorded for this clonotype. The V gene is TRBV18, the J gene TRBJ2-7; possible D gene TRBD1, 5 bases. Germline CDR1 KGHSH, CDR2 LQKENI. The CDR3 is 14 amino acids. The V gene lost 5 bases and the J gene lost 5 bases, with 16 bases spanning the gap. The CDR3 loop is CASSRMDMANEQYF. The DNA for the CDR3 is TGTGCCAGCTCAAGGATGGACATGGCAAACGAGCAGTACTTC.

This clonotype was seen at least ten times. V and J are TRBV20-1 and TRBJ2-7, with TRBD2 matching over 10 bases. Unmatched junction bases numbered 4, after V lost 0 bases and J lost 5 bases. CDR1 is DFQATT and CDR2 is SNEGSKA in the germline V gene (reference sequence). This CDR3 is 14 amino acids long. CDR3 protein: CSARELAGVNEQYF. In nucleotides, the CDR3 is TGCAGTGCTAGAGAGCTAGCGGGAGTAAACGAGCAGTACTTC.

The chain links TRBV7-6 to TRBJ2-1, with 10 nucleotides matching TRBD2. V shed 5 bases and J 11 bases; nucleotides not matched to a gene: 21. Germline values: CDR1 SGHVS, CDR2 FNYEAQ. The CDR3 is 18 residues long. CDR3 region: CASSLATGSGTSAKKQFF. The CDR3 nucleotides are TGTGCCAGCAGCCTCGCCACCGGATCCGGGACTAGCGCCAAAAAGCAGTTCTTC.

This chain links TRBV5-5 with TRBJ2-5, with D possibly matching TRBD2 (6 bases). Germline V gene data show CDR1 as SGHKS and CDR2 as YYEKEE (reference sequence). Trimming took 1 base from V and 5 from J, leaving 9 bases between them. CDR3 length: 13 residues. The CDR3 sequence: CASSLWGRETQYF. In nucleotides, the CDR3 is TGTGCCAGCAGCTTGTGGGGGAGGGAGACCCAGTACTTC.

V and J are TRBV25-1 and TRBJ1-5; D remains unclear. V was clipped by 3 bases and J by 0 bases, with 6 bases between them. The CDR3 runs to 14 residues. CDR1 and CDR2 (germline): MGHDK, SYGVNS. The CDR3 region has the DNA TGTGCCAGCAGTGACAGCTATAGCAATCAGCCCCAGCATTTT. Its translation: CASSDSYSNQPQHF.